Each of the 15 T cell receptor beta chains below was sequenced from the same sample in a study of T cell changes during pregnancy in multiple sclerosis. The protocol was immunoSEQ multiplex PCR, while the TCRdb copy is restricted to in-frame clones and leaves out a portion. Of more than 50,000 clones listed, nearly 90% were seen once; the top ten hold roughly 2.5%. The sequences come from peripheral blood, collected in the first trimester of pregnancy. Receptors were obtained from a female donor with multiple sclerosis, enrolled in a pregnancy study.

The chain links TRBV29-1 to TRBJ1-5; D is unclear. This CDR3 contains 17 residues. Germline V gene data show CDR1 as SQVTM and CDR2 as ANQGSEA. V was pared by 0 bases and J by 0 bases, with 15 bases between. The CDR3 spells CSVEDTPTLYSNQPQHF. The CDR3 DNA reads TGCAGCGTTGAAGATACCCCGACTCTTTATAGCAATCAGCCCCAGCATTTT.

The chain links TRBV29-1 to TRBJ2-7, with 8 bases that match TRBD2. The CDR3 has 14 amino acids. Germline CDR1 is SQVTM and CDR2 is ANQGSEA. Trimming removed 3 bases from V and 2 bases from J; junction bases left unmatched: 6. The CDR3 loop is CSVEIRRGAYEQYF. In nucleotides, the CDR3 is TGCAGCGTTGAGATTAGGCGGGGGGCCTACGAGCAGTACTTC.

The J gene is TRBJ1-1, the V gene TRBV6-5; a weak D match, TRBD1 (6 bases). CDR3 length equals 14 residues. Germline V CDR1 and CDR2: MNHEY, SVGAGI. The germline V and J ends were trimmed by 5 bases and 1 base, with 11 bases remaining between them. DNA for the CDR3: TGTGCCAGCAGTGACAGGTACCCGAACACTGAAGCTTTCTTT. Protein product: CASSDRYPNTEAFF.

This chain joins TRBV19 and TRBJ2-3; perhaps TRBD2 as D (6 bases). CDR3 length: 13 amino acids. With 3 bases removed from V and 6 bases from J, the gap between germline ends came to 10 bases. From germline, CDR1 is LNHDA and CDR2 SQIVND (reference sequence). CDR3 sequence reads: CASSIGGGDTQYF. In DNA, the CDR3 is TGTGCCAGTAGTATCGGAGGAGGGGATACGCAGTATTTT.

CDR3 coding DNA: TGTGCCAGCAGCTTGGGCGGGGGTGGGTTGGCTGAGGCCAACGTCCTGACTTTC. Its protein product is CASSLGGGGLAEANVLTF. This chain uses TRBV5-6 with TRBJ2-6; the match to TRBD2 covers 7 bases. Germline V gene lookup returns CDR1 SGHDT and CDR2 YYEEEE. The CDR3 is made up of 18 amino acids. Losses at the gene ends were 0 bases for V and 6 bases for J; bases not matched to a gene: 12.

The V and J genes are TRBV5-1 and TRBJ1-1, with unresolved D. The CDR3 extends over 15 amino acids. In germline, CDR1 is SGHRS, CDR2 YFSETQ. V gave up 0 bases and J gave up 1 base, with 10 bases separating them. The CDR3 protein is CASSLVFDTNTEAFF. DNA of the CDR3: TGCGCCAGCAGCTTGGTATTTGACACGAACACTGAAGCTTTCTTT.

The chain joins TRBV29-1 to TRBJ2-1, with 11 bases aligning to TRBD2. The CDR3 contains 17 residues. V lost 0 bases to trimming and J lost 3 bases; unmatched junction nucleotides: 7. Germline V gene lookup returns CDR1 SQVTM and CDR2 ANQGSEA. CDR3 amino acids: CSVEDGGTSGNYNEQFF. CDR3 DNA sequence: TGCAGCGTTGAAGACGGTGGGACTAGCGGAAACTACAATGAGCAGTTCTTC.

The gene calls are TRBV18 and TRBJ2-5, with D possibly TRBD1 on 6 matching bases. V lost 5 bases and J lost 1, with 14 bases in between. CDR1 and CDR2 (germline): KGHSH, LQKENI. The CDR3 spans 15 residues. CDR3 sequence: CASSALTGFQETQYF. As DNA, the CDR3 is TGTGCCAGCTCAGCCCTTACAGGGTTCCAAGAGACCCAGTACTTC.

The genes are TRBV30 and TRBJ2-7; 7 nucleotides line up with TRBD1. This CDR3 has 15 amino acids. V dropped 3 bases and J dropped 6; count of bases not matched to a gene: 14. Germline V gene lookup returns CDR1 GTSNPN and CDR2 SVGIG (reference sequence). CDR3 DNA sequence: TGTGCCTGGAGGGCACAGGGGTTGAGGTTTGGCGAGCAGTACTTC. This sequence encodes CAWRAQGLRFGEQYF.

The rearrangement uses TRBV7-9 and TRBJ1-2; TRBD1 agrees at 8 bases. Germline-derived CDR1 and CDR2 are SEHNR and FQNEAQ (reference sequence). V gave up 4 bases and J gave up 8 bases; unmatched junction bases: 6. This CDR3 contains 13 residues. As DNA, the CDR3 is TGTGCCAGCAGCTCGGACAGGGCGGGGGGCTACACCTTC. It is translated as CASSSDRAGGYTF.

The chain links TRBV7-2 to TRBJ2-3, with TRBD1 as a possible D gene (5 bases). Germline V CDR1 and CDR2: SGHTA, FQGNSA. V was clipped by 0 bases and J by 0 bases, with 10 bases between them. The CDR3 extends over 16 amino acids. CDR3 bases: TGTGCCAGCAGCTTAGCGCCGACAGCCAGCACAGATACGCAGTATTTT. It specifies CASSLAPTASTDTQYF.

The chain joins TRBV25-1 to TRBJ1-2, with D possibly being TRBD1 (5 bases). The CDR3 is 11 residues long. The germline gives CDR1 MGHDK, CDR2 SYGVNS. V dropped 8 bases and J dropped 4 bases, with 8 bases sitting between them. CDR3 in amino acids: CASGQGYGYTF. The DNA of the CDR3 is TGTGCCAGCGGGCAGGGCTATGGCTACACCTTC.

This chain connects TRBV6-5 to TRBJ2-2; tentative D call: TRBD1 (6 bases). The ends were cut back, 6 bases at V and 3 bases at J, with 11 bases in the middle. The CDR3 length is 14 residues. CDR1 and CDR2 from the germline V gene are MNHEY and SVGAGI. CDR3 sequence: CASRRTADTGELFF. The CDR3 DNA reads TGTGCCAGCAGGAGGACAGCGGACACCGGGGAGCTGTTTTTT.

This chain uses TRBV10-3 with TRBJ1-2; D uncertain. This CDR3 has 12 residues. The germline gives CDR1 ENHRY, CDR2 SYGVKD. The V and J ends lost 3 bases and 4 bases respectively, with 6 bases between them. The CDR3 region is CAISEQIYGYTF. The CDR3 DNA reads TGTGCCATCAGTGAACAGATCTATGGCTACACCTTC.

DNA of the CDR3: TGCGCCAGCAGCCAAGAAGGGGAGGGGGGAAACATTCAGTACTTC. This translates into CASSQEGEGGNIQYF. The V and J genes are TRBV4-1 and TRBJ2-4; D possibly corresponds to TRBD2 (7 bases). The V end lost 0 bases, the J end lost 6 bases, and 12 bases lay between the germline ends. There are 15 residues in the CDR3. The germline V gene encodes CDR1 MGHRA and CDR2 YSYEKL.